The next 13 T cell receptor beta chains were all read from a single sample in a study of blood T cell repertoires in COVID-19. Using immunoSEQ multiplex PCR, the repertoire was profiled, and TCRdb retains in-frame clones only, with some absent. The table includes about 360,000 clones, approximately 86% detected once. Material: peripheral blood. Every receptor here comes from a woman in her sixties or seventies with COVID-19, enrolled during active disease.

This chain uses TRBV11-2 with TRBJ2-1; 7 bases align to TRBD1. CDR3 length: 15 residues. The ends lost 5 bases at V and 0 bases at J; junction bases unmatched: 4. Per the germline V gene, CDR1 is SGHAT and CDR2 is FQNNGV. The CDR3: CASSLGTASYNEQFF. The CDR3, as DNA: TGTGCCAGCAGCCTCGGGACAGCCTCCTACAATGAGCAGTTCTTC.

V is TRBV30 and J is TRBJ1-2; D unclear. CDR3 length: 14 amino acids. V lost 2 bases to trimming and J lost 3 bases, with 13 bases between them. Germline V gives CDR1 GTSNPN, CDR2 SVGIG (reference sequence). DNA of the CDR3: TGTGCCTGGAGTAAGGCAGGCCGTGACTATGGCTACACCTTC. It encodes CAWSKAGRDYGYTF. Drawing the rest from reference TRBV30 and TRBJ1-2, the complete variable domain is SQTIHQWPATLVQPVGSPLSLECTVEGTSNPNLYWYRQAAGRGLQLLFYSVGIGQISSEVPQNLSASRPQDRQFILSSKKLLLSDSGFYLCAWSKAGRDYGYTFGSGTRLTVV.

CDR3 in amino acids: CASSQDRGPGPLHF. The CDR3 nucleotides are TGTGCCAGCAGCCAAGATCGCGGTCCGGGACCCCTCCACTTT. The chain has TRBV3-1 (or the pseudogene TRBV3-2) and TRBJ1-6; D is unresolved. Germline V gene sequence: CDR1 LGHDT, CDR2 YNNKEL (reference sequence). V lost 0 bases, J lost 12 bases, and 12 bases lay in between. The CDR3 is 14 residues long.

The J gene is TRBJ2-2, the V gene TRBV6-5; D gene uncertain. Germline V gene data show CDR1 as MNHEY and CDR2 as SVGAGI. V was clipped by 4 bases and J by 4 bases, with 10 bases between them. The CDR3 has 14 amino acids. The CDR3 DNA sequence: TGTGCCAGCAGTTCTCTCGAGCCCACCGGGGAGCTGTTTTTT. Amino acid sequence: CASSSLEPTGELFF.

This sequence joins TRBV24-1 and TRBJ1-3, with D perhaps matching TRBD1 (6 bases). Germline values: CDR1 KGHDR, CDR2 SFDVKD. V was pared by 1 base and J by 8 bases, with 20 bases between. This CDR3 is built from 17 residues. Here the CDR3 DNA reads TGTGCCACCAGTGATTTTTTAGCTTCCGAGCCAGGGGACACCATATATTTT. This sequence encodes CATSDFLASEPGDTIYF.

The chain employs TRBV29-1 and TRBJ1-2; perhaps TRBD1 as D (5 bases). The CDR3 length is 11 residues. Trimming left V 6 bases short and J 5 bases short, with 10 bases between. The germline V gene has CDR1 SQVTM and CDR2 ANQGSEA. The CDR3 DNA reads TGCAGCGTAGCCCAGGGATATGGCTACACCTTC. The encoded protein is CSVAQGYGYTF.

The CDR3 nucleotides are TGTGCCATCAGTGAACATCAGGGGACAGGGAGGAGTCTAGCCAAAAACATTCAGTACTTC. Amino acids: CAISEHQGTGRSLAKNIQYF. The chain links TRBV10-3 to TRBJ2-4; TRBD1 aligns across 9 bases. Germline V gene lookup returns CDR1 ENHRY and CDR2 SYGVKD. CDR3 length equals 20 residues. The V gene end was trimmed by 3 bases and the J gene end by 0 bases; junction bases not matched to a gene: 15.

The chain couples TRBV5-5 to TRBJ2-7, with 8 positions matching TRBD1. The V gene end was trimmed by 7 bases and the J gene end by 3 bases; junction bases not matched to a gene: 6. CDR3 length equals 13 residues. The germline V gene encodes CDR1 SGHKS and CDR2 YYEKEE (reference sequence). The CDR3 sequence: CASVGQGIYEQYF. In DNA, the CDR3 is TGTGCCAGCGTCGGACAGGGAATCTACGAGCAGTACTTC.

The V and J genes are TRBV11-3 and TRBJ2-7; TRBD1 aligns across 9 bases. The CDR3 loop spans 19 amino acids. V was clipped by 3 bases and J by 3 bases; unmatched bases: 18. Germline-derived CDR1 and CDR2 are SGHNT and YENEEA. As DNA, the CDR3 is TGTGCCAGCAGCTTGTGGGGGACAGGGTGTTCTCTTAGGAGCTACGAGCAGTACTTC. Protein: CASSLWGTGCSLRSYEQYF.

The chain uses TRBV4-2 and TRBJ2-3; D ambiguous. The CDR3 is 16 amino acids. V was cut by 1 base and J by 0 bases, with 11 bases left in between. Per the germline V gene, CDR1 is LGHNA and CDR2 is YNFKEQ. The CDR3 sequence is CASSQAGVFSTDTQYF. The CDR3, as DNA: TGTGCCAGCAGCCAAGCCGGTGTTTTTAGCACAGATACGCAGTATTTT.

The gene calls are TRBV4-2 and TRBJ2-5, with 8 bases matching TRBD2. V shed 1 base, J shed 3 bases, and the junction held 13 bases outside the gene matches. The CDR3 length is 18 residues. From germline, CDR1 is LGHNA and CDR2 YNFKEQ. The CDR3 here is CASSQGGPGGAGEETQYF. The CDR3 DNA follows: TGTGCCAGCAGCCAAGGGGGGCCGGGGGGAGCGGGGGAAGAGACCCAGTACTTC.

V usage is TRBV13 and J usage is TRBJ2-2; tentatively, D is TRBD2 (6 bases). V lost 2 bases and J lost 4, with 11 bases in between. Germline values: CDR1 PRHDT, CDR2 FYEKMQ (reference sequence). The CDR3 runs 15 residues. CDR3 bases: TGTGCCAGCAGCTTAAGGGCGGGGCTCACCGGGGAGCTGTTTTTT. Its protein product is CASSLRAGLTGELFF. The whole variable domain, remainder taken from reference TRBV13 and TRBJ2-2, is AAGVIQSPRHLIKEKRETATLKCYPIPRHDTVYWYQQGPGQDPQFLISFYEKMQSDKGSIPDRFSAQQFSDYHSELNMSSLELGDSALYFCASSLRAGLTGELFFGEGSRLTVL.

This sequence joins TRBV30 and TRBJ2-7, with D maybe TRBD2 (6 bases). The CDR3 runs 15 residues. Trimming took 0 bases from V and 4 from J, leaving 16 bases between them. Per the germline V gene, CDR1 is GTSNPN and CDR2 is SVGIG (reference sequence). CDR3 region: CAWSVQAGGTYEQYF. For the CDR3, the DNA is TGTGCCTGGAGTGTACAAGCCGGAGGGACTTACGAGCAGTACTTC.